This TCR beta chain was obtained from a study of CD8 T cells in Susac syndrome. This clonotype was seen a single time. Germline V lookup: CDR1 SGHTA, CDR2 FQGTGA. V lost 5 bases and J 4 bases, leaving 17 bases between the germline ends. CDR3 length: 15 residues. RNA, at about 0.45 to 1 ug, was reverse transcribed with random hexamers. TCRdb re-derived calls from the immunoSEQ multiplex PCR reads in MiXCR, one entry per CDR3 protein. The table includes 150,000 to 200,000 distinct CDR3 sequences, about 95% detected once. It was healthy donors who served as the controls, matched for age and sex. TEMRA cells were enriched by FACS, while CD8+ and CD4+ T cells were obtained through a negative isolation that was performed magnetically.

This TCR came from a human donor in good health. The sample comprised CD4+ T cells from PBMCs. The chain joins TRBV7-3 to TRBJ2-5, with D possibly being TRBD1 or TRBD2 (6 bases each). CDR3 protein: CASSKGGLIRETQYF. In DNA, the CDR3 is TGTGCCAGCAGCAAAGGGGGGCTAATAAGAGAGACCCAGTACTTC.